The present entry profiles one TCR beta chain with its context. A second PCR of about 6 to 12 cycles used a sample-barcoded 5' primer and a J-beta primer mix. Each CDR3 protein gets one entry after TCRdb re-called the 5' RACE reads with MiXCR. The sample yields around 780,000 distinct CDR3 sequences, more than 25% seen once. The sample comes from a study of blood T cells in healthy people across ages. This CDR3 comprises 13 residues. V lost 3 bases to trimming and J lost 6 bases, with 12 bases between them. The same sample was also used in a study of T cells of mothers and their children.

The source is a boy younger than 18 in good health. The sequencing sample was made of blood. V gene TRBV12-3 or TRBV12-4 combines with J gene TRBJ2-7; D is possibly TRBD2 (6 bases). The CDR3 loop is CASSFSGSAEQYF. CDR3 nucleotide sequence: TGTGCCAGCAGTTTCAGCGGGTCGGCCGAGCAGTACTTC.